Included here is one T cell receptor beta chain sequence, with context. Its antigen remains unknown. Both 60 Vbeta primers and 13 Jbeta primers went into the PCR. The table came from immunoSEQ multiplex PCR; TCRdb's copy has only in-frame clones and leaves some out. The table has 110,000 to 150,000 clones, around 75% seen once. This sample was included in a study of cytomegalovirus exposure and HLA in healthy donors. Study-wide points: A link between a missense DCLRE1C variant and TCR beta V- and J-gene trimming emerged from a later analysis. HLA allele associations emerged for around 15,000 TCR beta sequences in a later analysis, at 0.05 false discovery rate. Among donors in an Asian-associated ancestry cluster, a later analysis reportedly found fewer N-insertions than the approximately 700-donor mean.

The source of this sequence is a woman under 40 in good health and CMV-seronegative. Sequencing was performed on PBMCs.

CDR3 sequence: CASSPPSGFSTDTQYF. In nucleotides, the CDR3 is TGTGCCAGCTCACCCCCTAGCGGGTTTAGCACAGATACGCAGTATTTT. The chain combines TRBV18 with TRBJ2-3; 8 bases map to TRBD2. Germline assignment: CDR1 KGHSH and CDR2 LQKENI. The CDR3 has 16 amino acids. Trimming removed 3 bases from V and 0 bases from J; junction bases left unmatched: 5.